This TCR beta chain appears in the sequencing data of a study of response to subunit inactivated influenza vaccine. Study conclusions and caveats: The authors proposed limited new T cell recruitment per seasonal influenza vaccination.

This clonotype was observed a few times. Its antigen is not known. MiXCR, applied by TCRdb to the RT-PCR reads, yields one record per CDR3 protein. The sample consists of hundreds of thousands of distinct CDR3 sequences, about 12% of them appearing once. The germline V gene encodes CDR1 SGHTA and CDR2 FQGTGA. V shed 0 bases and J shed 12 bases, with 15 bases lying between them. The CDR3 consists of 14 residues. V and J are TRBV7-3 and TRBJ2-1, with D possibly being TRBD2 (6 bases). The sample in question was PBMCs from blood, obtained on the day of vaccination. This TCR came from a man between 50 and 59 years old who received an inactivated influenza vaccine. The CDR3 DNA sequence: TGTGCCAGCAGCTTAACCCGACTAGAACCCCGGCAGTTCTTC. This sequence encodes CASSLTRLEPRQFF. The full variable domain, its missing parts supplied by reference TRBV7-3 and TRBJ2-1, is GAGVSQTPSNKVTEKGKYVELRCDPISGHTALYWYRQSLGQGPEFLIYFQGTGAADDSGLPNDRFFAVRPEGSVSTLKIQRTERGDSAVYLCASSLTRLEPRQFFGPGTRLTVL.